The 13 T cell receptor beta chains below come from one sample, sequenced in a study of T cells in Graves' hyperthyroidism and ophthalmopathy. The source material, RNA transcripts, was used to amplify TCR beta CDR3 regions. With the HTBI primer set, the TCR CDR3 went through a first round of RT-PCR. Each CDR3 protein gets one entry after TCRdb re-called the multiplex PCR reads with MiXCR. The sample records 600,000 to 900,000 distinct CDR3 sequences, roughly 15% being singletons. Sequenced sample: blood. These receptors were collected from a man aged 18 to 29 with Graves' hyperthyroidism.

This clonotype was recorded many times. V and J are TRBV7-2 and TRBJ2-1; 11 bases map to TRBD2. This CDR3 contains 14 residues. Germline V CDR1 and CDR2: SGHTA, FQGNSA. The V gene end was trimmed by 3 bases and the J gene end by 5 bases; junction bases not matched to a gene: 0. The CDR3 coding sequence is TGTGCCAGCAGCTTGGGACTAGCGGACAATGAGCAGTTCTTC. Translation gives CASSLGLADNEQFF.

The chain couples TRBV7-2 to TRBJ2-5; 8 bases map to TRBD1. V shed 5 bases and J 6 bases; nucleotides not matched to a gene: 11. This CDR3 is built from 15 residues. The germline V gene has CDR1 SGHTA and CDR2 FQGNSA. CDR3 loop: CASSPTTGVEKTQYF. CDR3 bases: TGTGCCAGCAGCCCGACGACAGGGGTGGAAAAGACCCAGTACTTC.

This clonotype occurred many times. The CDR3 spells CASSEVWSRVYEQYF. CDR3 coding DNA: TGTGCCAGCAGTGAAGTTTGGAGCAGGGTCTACGAGCAGTACTTC. The chain employs TRBV2 and TRBJ2-7; possible D gene TRBD1, 5 bases. Germline CDR1 and CDR2: SNHLY and FYNNEI. Between the trimmed V and J ends, which lost 1 base and 3 bases, there was a span of 13 bases. This CDR3 is 15 amino acids long.

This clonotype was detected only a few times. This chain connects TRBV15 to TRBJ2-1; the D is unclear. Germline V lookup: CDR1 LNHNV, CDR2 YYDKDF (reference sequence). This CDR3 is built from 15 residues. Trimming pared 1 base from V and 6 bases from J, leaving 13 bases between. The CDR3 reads CATSRGMTLGNEQFF. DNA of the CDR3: TGTGCCACCAGCAGAGGAATGACATTGGGCAATGAGCAGTTCTTC.

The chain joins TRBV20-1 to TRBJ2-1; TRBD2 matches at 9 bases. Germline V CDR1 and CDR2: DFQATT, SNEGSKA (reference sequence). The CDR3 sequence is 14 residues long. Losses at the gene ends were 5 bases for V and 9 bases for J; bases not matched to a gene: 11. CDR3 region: CSAEAGGFSIEQFF. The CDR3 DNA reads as TGCAGTGCTGAAGCGGGAGGATTCTCTATTGAGCAGTTCTTC.

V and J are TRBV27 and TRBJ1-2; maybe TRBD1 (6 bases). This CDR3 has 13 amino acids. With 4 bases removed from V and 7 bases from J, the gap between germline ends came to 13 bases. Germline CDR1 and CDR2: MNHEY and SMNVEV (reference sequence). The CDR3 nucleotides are TGTGCCAGCAGTTCCCACAGGGTTGGTGGCTACACCTTC. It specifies CASSSHRVGGYTF.

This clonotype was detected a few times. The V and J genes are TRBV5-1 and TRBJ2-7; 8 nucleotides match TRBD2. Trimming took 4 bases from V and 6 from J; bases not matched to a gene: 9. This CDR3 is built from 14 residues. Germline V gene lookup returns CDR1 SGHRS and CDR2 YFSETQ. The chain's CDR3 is CASSPGGGLAEQYF. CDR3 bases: TGCGCCAGCAGCCCGGGGGGGGGTCTCGCCGAGCAGTACTTC. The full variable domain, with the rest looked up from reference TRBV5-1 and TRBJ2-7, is KAGVTQTPRYLIKTRGQQVTLSCSPISGHRSVSWYQQTPGQGLQFLFEYFSETQRNKGNFPGRFSGRQFSNSRSEMNVSTLELGDSALYLCASSPGGGLAEQYFGPGTRLTVT.

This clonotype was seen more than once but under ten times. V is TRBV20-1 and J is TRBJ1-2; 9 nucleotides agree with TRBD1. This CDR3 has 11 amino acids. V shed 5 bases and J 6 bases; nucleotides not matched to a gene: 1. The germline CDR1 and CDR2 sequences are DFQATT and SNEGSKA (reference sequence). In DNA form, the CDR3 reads TGCAGTGCTCGACAGGGGGATGGCTACACCTTC. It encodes CSARQGDGYTF.

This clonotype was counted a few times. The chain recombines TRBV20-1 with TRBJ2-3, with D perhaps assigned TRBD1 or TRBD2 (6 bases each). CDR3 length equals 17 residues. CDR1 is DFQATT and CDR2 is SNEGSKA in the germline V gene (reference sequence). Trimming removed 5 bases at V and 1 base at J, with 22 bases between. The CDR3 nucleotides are TGCAGTGCTCCCCGAGCTCGGGGGCAAAGGGGCACAGATACGCAGTATTTT. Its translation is CSAPRARGQRGTDTQYF.

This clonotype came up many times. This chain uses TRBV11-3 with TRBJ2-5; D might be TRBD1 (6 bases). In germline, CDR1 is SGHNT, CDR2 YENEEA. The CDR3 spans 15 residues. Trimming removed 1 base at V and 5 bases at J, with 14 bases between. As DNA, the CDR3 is TGTGCCAGCAGCTTAGGGACACAGGGCAGGGAGACCCAGTACTTC. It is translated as CASSLGTQGRETQYF.

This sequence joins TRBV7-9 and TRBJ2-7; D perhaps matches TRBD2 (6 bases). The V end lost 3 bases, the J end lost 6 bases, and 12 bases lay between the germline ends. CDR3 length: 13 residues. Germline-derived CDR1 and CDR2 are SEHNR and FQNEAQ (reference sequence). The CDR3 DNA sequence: TGTGCCAGCAGCTTGGGGGGAGTGGGCGAGCAGTACTTC. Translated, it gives CASSLGGVGEQYF.

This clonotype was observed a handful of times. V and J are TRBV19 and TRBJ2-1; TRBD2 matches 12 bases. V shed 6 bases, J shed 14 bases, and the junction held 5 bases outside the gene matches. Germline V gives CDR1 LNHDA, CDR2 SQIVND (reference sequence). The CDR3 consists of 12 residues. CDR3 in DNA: TGTGCCAGTAGGGGACTAGCGGGTCCCAAGTTCTTC. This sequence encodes CASRGLAGPKFF. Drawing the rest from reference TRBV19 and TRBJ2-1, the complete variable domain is DGGITQSPKYLFRKEGQNVTLSCEQNLNHDAMYWYRQDPGQGLRLIYYSQIVNDFQKGDIAEGYSVSREKKESFPLTVTSAQKNPTAFYLCASRGLAGPKFFGPGTRLTVL.

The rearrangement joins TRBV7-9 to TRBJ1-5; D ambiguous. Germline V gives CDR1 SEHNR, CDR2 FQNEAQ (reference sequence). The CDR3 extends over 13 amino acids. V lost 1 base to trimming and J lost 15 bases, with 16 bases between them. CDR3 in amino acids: CASSLGPFSGRHF. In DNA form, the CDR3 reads TGTGCCAGCAGCTTAGGCCCCTTTAGTGGTAGGCATTTT.